Detailed here is one TCR beta chain. This record belongs to a study of blood T cell repertoires in COVID-19. Trimming removed 2 bases from V and 1 base from J; junction bases left unmatched: 10. This CDR3 contains 19 residues. Germline V gene lookup returns CDR1 MDHEN and CDR2 SYDVKM. The protocol was immunoSEQ multiplex PCR, while the TCRdb copy is restricted to in-frame clones and leaves out a portion. The table lists about 400,000 clones, 89% of them singletons. The source material was peripheral blood. The chain couples TRBV28 to TRBJ2-5; 13 positions match TRBD2. The clonotype comes from a man aged 35 to 55 with acute or convalescent COVID-19. The CDR3 DNA sequence: TGTGCCAGCAGTTTACCCACTAGCGGGAGGGCCATAGTCCAAGAGACCCAGTACTTC. Protein: CASSLPTSGRAIVQETQYF. Using reference TRBV28 and TRBJ2-5 for the parts outside the CDR3, the full variable domain is DVKVTQSSRYLVKRTGEKVFLECVQDMDHENMFWYRQDPGLGLRLIYFSYDVKMKEKGDIPEGYSVSREKKERFSLILESASTNQTSMYLCASSLPTSGRAIVQETQYFGPGTRLLVL.